A single sample is the source of the 26 T cell receptor beta chains below, sequenced in a study of T cells in Graves' hyperthyroidism and ophthalmopathy. What was amplified from RNA transcripts were TCR beta CDR3 regions. HTBI primers drove first-round RT-PCR of the TCR CDR3. MiXCR was run by TCRdb on the multiplex PCR reads, yielding one entry per CDR3 protein. Of about 400,000 distinct CDR3 sequences detected, approximately 14% appear once; the ten largest clones hold 13% to 15%. The sequenced sample consisted of blood. All receptors come from a woman younger than 30 with Graves' hyperthyroidism.

This clonotype occurred a few times. The rearrangement uses TRBV6-5 and TRBJ2-1; D possibly corresponds to TRBD2 (5 bases). There are 16 residues in the CDR3. V was pared by 0 bases and J by 5 bases, with 14 bases between. Looked up from germline, CDR1 is MNHEY and CDR2 is SVGAGI. CDR3 sequence reads: CASSYSSVGRDNEQFF. CDR3 nucleotides: TGTGCCAGCAGTTACTCGTCGGTTGGGAGAGACAATGAGCAGTTCTTC.

This clonotype has only a few counts. V and J are TRBV6-1 and TRBJ2-2; tentatively, D is TRBD1 or TRBD2 (7 bases each). The CDR3 is made up of 17 amino acids. Trimming stripped 5 bases from V and 5 bases from J, with 21 bases between. The germline V gene encodes CDR1 MNHNS and CDR2 SASEGT. The CDR3 DNA follows: TGTGCCAGCAGTCGACGGGCCCCAGGGGGGGGTACCGGGGAGCTGTTTTTT. The encoded protein is CASSRRAPGGGTGELFF.

The chain has TRBV4-1 and TRBJ1-2; 10 bases match TRBD1. Germline V lookup: CDR1 MGHRA, CDR2 YSYEKL. The length of the CDR3 is 17 residues. J was trimmed by 8 bases and V by 2 bases; bases with no gene match: 14. The CDR3 loop is CASSQPGQGKIPRGYTF. Here the CDR3 DNA reads TGCGCCAGCAGCCAACCGGGACAGGGGAAGATTCCTAGGGGCTACACCTTC.

This clonotype has a handful of counts. The chain employs TRBV10-3 and TRBJ2-2; tentative D call: TRBD1 (5 bases). Looked up from germline, CDR1 is ENHRY and CDR2 is SYGVKD. This CDR3 has 12 amino acids. V was pared by 4 bases and J by 7 bases, with 7 bases between. The CDR3 coding sequence is TGTGCCATCAGTGGGGGCCTCGGGGAGCTGTTTTTT. This codes for CAISGGLGELFF.

This clonotype was detected many times. The chain carries TRBV7-3 and TRBJ2-1, with 7 positions matching TRBD2. Germline CDR1 and CDR2: SGHTA and FQGTGA. The J segment lost 1 base and the V segment lost 3 bases, leaving 3 bases of the junction unmatched. The CDR3 extends over 15 amino acids. The CDR3 DNA follows: TGTGCCAGCAGCTTTAGCGGGCAATCCTACAATGAGCAGTTCTTC. Its translation is CASSFSGQSYNEQFF.

This clonotype has more than one count but fewer than ten. The rearrangement uses TRBV28 and TRBJ2-2; unclear D gene. The V gene's germline CDR1 is MDHEN and CDR2 SYDVKM. The V and J ends lost 11 bases and 0 bases respectively, with 10 bases between them. This CDR3 comprises 13 residues. CDR3 residues: CAGVAPNTGELFF. The CDR3 region has the DNA TGTGCCGGCGTGGCCCCGAACACCGGGGAGCTGTTTTTT. The full variable domain, with the rest looked up from reference TRBV28 and TRBJ2-2, is DVKVTQSSRYLVKRTGEKVFLECVQDMDHENMFWYRQDPGLGLRLIYFSYDVKMKEKGDIPEGYSVSREKKERFSLILESASTNQTSMYLCAGVAPNTGELFFGEGSRLTVL.

Ten or more counts support this clonotype. The chain employs TRBV29-1 and TRBJ1-2, with 7 bases matching TRBD1. Trimming cost V 3 bases and J 4 bases; bases outside gene matches: 2. Germline-derived CDR1 and CDR2 are SQVTM and ANQGSEA. This CDR3 has 12 residues. This CDR3 is CSVEAGGYGYTF. The CDR3 nucleotides are TGCAGCGTTGAGGCAGGGGGCTATGGCTACACCTTC.

This clonotype occurred many times. The chain couples TRBV4-3 to TRBJ2-5; the D is unclear. The CDR3 runs to 15 residues. Trimming shortened V by 0 bases and J by 5 bases, and 13 bases separated the two germline ends. The germline CDR1 and CDR2 sequences are LGHNA and YSLEER. CDR3 sequence: CASSQDATRRETQYF. CDR3 DNA sequence: TGCGCCAGCAGCCAAGATGCGACCCGGCGGGAGACCCAGTACTTC.

This clonotype appeared a few times. The chain uses TRBV5-1 and TRBJ2-2; 8 nucleotides line up with TRBD2. The J segment lost 6 bases and the V segment lost 4 bases, leaving 11 bases of the junction unmatched. Germline V CDR1 and CDR2: SGHRS, YFSETQ. The CDR3 has 16 amino acids. The CDR3 here is CASSRAGGAVAGELFF. CDR3 DNA: TGCGCCAGCAGCCGTGCCGGGGGGGCCGTAGCCGGGGAGCTGTTTTTT.

The chain employs TRBV19 and TRBJ1-2; D not resolved. There are 18 residues in the CDR3. V gave up 5 bases and J gave up 0 bases, with 22 bases separating them. Germline V gives CDR1 LNHDA, CDR2 SQIVND (reference sequence). This CDR3 is CASSRRGPGDATNYGYTF. For the CDR3, the DNA is TGTGCCAGTAGTCGACGAGGTCCTGGTGATGCGACTAACTATGGCTACACCTTC. The whole variable domain, filled in from reference TRBV19 and TRBJ1-2, reads DGGITQSPKYLFRKEGQNVTLSCEQNLNHDAMYWYRQDPGQGLRLIYYSQIVNDFQKGDIAEGYSVSREKKESFPLTVTSAQKNPTAFYLCASSRRGPGDATNYGYTFGSGTRLTVV.

This clonotype was seen ten or more times. The rearrangement links TRBV28 to TRBJ2-1, with TRBD2 identical over 11 bases. Trimming removed 7 bases from V and 10 bases from J; junction bases left unmatched: 12. Germline values: CDR1 MDHEN, CDR2 SYDVKM. The CDR3 is made up of 15 amino acids. The CDR3 reads CASTTSGSGFMEQFF. DNA of the CDR3: TGTGCCAGCACTACTAGCGGGAGCGGGTTCATGGAGCAGTTCTTC. Based on the CDR3 plus reference TRBV28 and TRBJ2-1, the full variable domain is DVKVTQSSRYLVKRTGEKVFLECVQDMDHENMFWYRQDPGLGLRLIYFSYDVKMKEKGDIPEGYSVSREKKERFSLILESASTNQTSMYLCASTTSGSGFMEQFFGPGTRLTVL.

This clonotype was seen ten or more times. This chain connects TRBV10-3 to TRBJ2-7; possibly TRBD2 for D (7 bases). CDR3 length: 15 residues. Germline CDR1 and CDR2: ENHRY and SYGVKD. V gave up 7 bases and J gave up 4 bases, with 20 bases separating them. The CDR3: CAITPGYGGQYEQYF. In DNA, the CDR3 is TGTGCCATCACCCCCGGCTACGGGGGGCAATACGAGCAGTACTTC.

The chain has TRBV2 and TRBJ2-2, with 7 bases aligning to TRBD1. The CDR3 consists of 15 residues. The germline V gene has CDR1 SNHLY and CDR2 FYNNEI. V shed 6 bases and J 5 bases; nucleotides not matched to a gene: 9. Here the CDR3 DNA reads TGTGCCAGCAGCAGGGACAGTGTCTATACCGGGGAGCTGTTTTTT. Translating gives CASSRDSVYTGELFF.

This clonotype has a count of ten or more. CDR3 nucleotides: TGCGCCAGCAGCCCCCCCGGGACAGCCACAGATACGCAGTATTTT. Protein sequence: CASSPPGTATDTQYF. The chain carries TRBV5-1 and TRBJ2-3; 7 nucleotides line up with TRBD1. V gave up 4 bases and J gave up 2 bases; unmatched junction bases: 7. The germline V gene encodes CDR1 SGHRS and CDR2 YFSETQ. The CDR3 extends over 15 amino acids.

The chain uses TRBV19 and TRBJ2-1; D tentatively reads TRBD1 or TRBD2 (5 bases each). CDR3 length: 15 residues. Germline lookup yields CDR1 LNHDA and CDR2 SQIVND (reference sequence). V was clipped by 5 bases and J by 3 bases, with 14 bases between them. CDR3 coding DNA: TGTGCCAGTAGTCCGACCGGGGCGTTCTACAATGAGCAGTTCTTC. It translates to CASSPTGAFYNEQFF.

This clonotype was detected only once. The CDR3 carries no conserved terminal phenylalanine or tryptophan, so it likely arises from a read error. The V and J genes are TRBV29-1 and TRBJ2-1; D unresolved. V was shortened by 4 bases and J by 5 bases, with 6 bases between the two germline ends. The CDR3 has 11 residues. Per the germline V gene, CDR1 is SQVTM and CDR2 is ANQGSEA. The CDR3: CSVAPDNEQFL. The DNA of the CDR3 is TGCAGCGTTGCCCCCGACAATGAGCAGTTCCTC.

The chain is built from TRBV27 and TRBJ1-2; 8 bases line up with TRBD1. The CDR3 contains 16 residues. Germline V gene data show CDR1 as MNHEY and CDR2 as SMNVEV (reference sequence). After removal of 5 bases from V and 2 bases from J, the junction contained 10 bases not matched to a gene. CDR3 sequence: CASSPGQGRGNYGYTF. The CDR3 bases are TGTGCCAGCAGTCCTGGACAGGGAAGGGGGAACTATGGCTACACCTTC.

This clonotype showed up just a few times. The chain has TRBV24-1 and TRBJ2-5, with a tentative D call TRBD2 (6 bases). The CDR3 extends over 13 amino acids. CDR1 KGHDR and CDR2 SFDVKD come from the germline V gene. The ends were cut back, 9 bases at V and 4 bases at J, with 14 bases in the middle. The CDR3 loop reads CATGSSARETQYF. The CDR3 coding sequence is TGTGCCACCGGGTCTAGCGCGAGAGAGACCCAGTACTTC.

In its sample, this clonotype was seen many times. The chain carries TRBV20-1 and TRBJ2-7; D remains ambiguous. V gave up 3 bases and J gave up 1 base, with 10 bases separating them. The CDR3 is 13 amino acids. Germline CDR1 reads DFQATT; CDR2 reads SNEGSKA (reference sequence). Here the CDR3 reads CSASLGSSYEQYF. The CDR3 nucleotides are TGCAGTGCTAGCCTCGGCAGTTCCTACGAGCAGTACTTC.

This clonotype was counted at least ten times. V gene TRBV29-1 combines with J gene TRBJ1-1, with 7 nucleotides matching TRBD1. This CDR3 spans 13 amino acids. J lost 2 bases, V lost 6 bases, and 6 bases had no gene match. The V gene's germline CDR1 is SQVTM and CDR2 ANQGSEA. The CDR3 DNA reads as TGCAGCGTACGGGGACAGCTAAACACTGAAGCTTTCTTT. This sequence encodes CSVRGQLNTEAFF. The full variable domain, completed using reference TRBV29-1 and TRBJ1-1, is SAVISQKPSRDICQRGTSLTIQCQVDSQVTMMFWYRQQPGQSLTLIATANQGSEATYESGFVIDKFPISRPNLTFSTLTVSNMSPEDSSIYLCSVRGQLNTEAFFGQGTRLTVV.

This clonotype has ten or more counts. V gene TRBV6-2 or TRBV6-3 combines with J gene TRBJ2-7; TRBD1 matches at 7 bases. The V segment lost 5 bases and the J segment 4 bases; nucleotides outside the gene matches: 17. Germline lookup yields CDR1 MNHEY and CDR2 SVGEGT. CDR3 length equals 17 residues. The CDR3 region has the DNA TGTGCCAGCAGTCTAATACAGGGGACCGCCGGATTGTACGAGCAGTACTTC. This gives the protein CASSLIQGTAGLYEQYF.

This clonotype occurred many times. The chain couples TRBV2 to TRBJ2-1; 8 nucleotides match TRBD2. This CDR3 is 16 amino acids long. Germline values: CDR1 SNHLY, CDR2 FYNNEI. The trim removed 1 base at V and 5 bases at J, leaving 7 bases unmatched. DNA of the CDR3: TGTGCCAGCAGTGAAGGACCGGGACTAGGGGACAATGAGCAGTTCTTC. Translated, it gives CASSEGPGLGDNEQFF.

CDR3 protein: CSAYSGTPVQDTQYF. The CDR3, as DNA: TGCAGTGCGTATTCCGGGACTCCCGTACAAGATACGCAGTATTTT. This chain connects TRBV20-1 to TRBJ2-3, with D tentatively TRBD2 (6 bases). V was shortened by 6 bases and J by 5 bases, with 21 bases between the two germline ends. The CDR3 has 15 amino acids. Germline lookup yields CDR1 DFQATT and CDR2 SNEGSKA (reference sequence).

The table lists this clonotype with many counts. The genes are TRBV11-2 and TRBJ2-1; D is perhaps TRBD2 (6 bases). CDR1 SGHAT and CDR2 FQNNGV come from the germline V gene. This CDR3 comprises 15 residues. Trimming shortened V by 3 bases and J by 3 bases, and 12 bases separated the two germline ends. CDR3 region: CASSFYGGVYNEQFF. The CDR3 DNA follows: TGTGCCAGCAGCTTTTACGGGGGTGTCTACAATGAGCAGTTCTTC. Full variable domain (outside the CDR3, taken from reference TRBV11-2 and TRBJ2-1): EAGVAQSPRYKIIEKRQSVAFWCNPISGHATLYWYQQILGQGPKLLIQFQNNGVVDDSQLPKDRFSAERLKGVDSTLKIQPAKLEDSAVYLCASSFYGGVYNEQFFGPGTRLTVL.

The V gene is TRBV19, the J gene TRBJ1-1, with 7 positions matching TRBD1. CDR3 length: 15 amino acids. V was pared by 1 base and J by 4 bases, with 6 bases of the junction left unmatched. The germline V gene has CDR1 LNHDA and CDR2 SQIVND (reference sequence). CDR3 bases: TGTGCCAGTAGTATAGTGCACAGGGGATCCACTGAAGCTTTCTTT. Its translation: CASSIVHRGSTEAFF.

This clonotype was recorded many times. The rearrangement joins TRBV20-1 to TRBJ2-7; D gene unclear. Trimming cost V 3 bases and J 5 bases, with 11 bases left between them. The CDR3 consists of 12 residues. CDR1 and CDR2 (germline): DFQATT, SNEGSKA (reference sequence). The CDR3 region has the DNA TGCAGTGCTAGTCCCTCCCCCAACGAGCAGTACTTC. Translating gives CSASPSPNEQYF.